This T cell receptor beta chain stems from a study of OX40 agonist ivuxolimab in advanced cancers. Blood specimens came from baseline, cycle 4 day 1, and cycle 7 day 1. Whole-study results and caveats: There was clonal expansion of CD4+ and CD8+ blood T cells by week 6 at 0.1 to 3.0 mg/kg. CD8+ T cells showed, on average, more clonal expansion than CD4+ cells.

This CDR3 has 15 amino acids. With 3 bases clipped from V and 2 bases from J, the junction kept 2 bases outside the gene matches. From germline, CDR1 is MGHRA and CDR2 YSYEKL. Produced via immunoSEQ multiplex PCR; TCRdb's table is partial and in-frame only. Of more than 45,000 clones listed, 88% are singletons. A note on this clone: The antigen remains undetermined.

This chain uses TRBV4-1 with TRBJ2-7, with 12 bases lining up with TRBD1. The sample here was CD4+ or CD8+ T cells sorted from blood, taken in a trial of the OX40 agonist ivuxolimab. The TCR was taken from an adult with an advanced solid tumor such as melanoma, head and neck, liver or kidney cancer. CDR3 in amino acids: CASSQRDRGPYEQYF. CDR3 DNA: TGCGCCAGCAGCCAGAGGGACAGGGGGCCCTACGAGCAGTACTTC.